This T cell receptor beta chain was observed in a study of blood T cell repertoires in COVID-19. Study context: The study drew acute and convalescent COVID-19 samples from the United States, Italy and Spain. The cDNA or gDNA used as material had been derived from T cells, B-cell-depleted T cells, or PBMCs.

The CDR3 is 14 amino acids. Trimming removed 5 bases from V and 0 bases from J, with 8 bases in between. Looked up from germline, CDR1 is LNHDA and CDR2 is SQIVND (reference sequence). This clone turned up a few times. Sequencing used immunoSEQ multiplex PCR; TCRdb keeps in-frame clones, though not all of them. The table has around 170,000 clones, more than 65% seen once. The rearrangement uses TRBV19 and TRBJ1-5; D ambiguous. Sequenced sample: peripheral blood. This clonotype was sampled from a woman over 75 with acute or convalescent COVID-19. The CDR3 DNA reads TGTGCCAGTAGTGGCCCCACTAGCAATCAGCCCCAGCATTTT. This gives the protein CASSGPTSNQPQHF.